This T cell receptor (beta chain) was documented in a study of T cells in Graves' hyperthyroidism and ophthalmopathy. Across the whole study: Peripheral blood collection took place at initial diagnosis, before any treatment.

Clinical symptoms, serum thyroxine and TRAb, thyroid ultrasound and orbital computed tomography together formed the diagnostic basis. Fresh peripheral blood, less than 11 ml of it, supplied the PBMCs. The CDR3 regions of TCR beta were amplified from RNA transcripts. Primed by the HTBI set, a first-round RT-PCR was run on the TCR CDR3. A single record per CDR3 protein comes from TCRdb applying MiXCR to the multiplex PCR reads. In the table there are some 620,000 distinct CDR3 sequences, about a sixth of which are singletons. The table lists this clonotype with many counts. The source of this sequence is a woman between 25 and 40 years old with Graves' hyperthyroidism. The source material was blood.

The CDR3 protein is CASKRGTGGFGTEAFF. CDR3 nucleotides: TGTGCCAGCAAGAGGGGCACAGGGGGCTTCGGCACTGAAGCTTTCTTT. The rearrangement links TRBV2 to TRBJ1-1; 9 bases are shared with TRBD1. The CDR3 has 16 residues. Trimming took 7 bases from V and 4 from J; bases not matched to a gene: 13. Germline-derived CDR1 and CDR2 are SNHLY and FYNNEI.